The source of this T cell receptor (beta chain) is a study of CD8 T cells in Susac syndrome. On the study more broadly: Active disease was present in roughly 6 of the sequenced Susac syndrome patients, and remission in roughly 8.

V was trimmed by 4 bases and J by 4 bases, leaving 10 bases between them. Germline CDR1 MGHRA, CDR2 YSYEKL. The CDR3 runs to 13 residues. With random hexamers, about 0.5 to 1 ug RNA was reverse transcribed. One entry per CDR3 protein, called by TCRdb with MiXCR from the immunoSEQ multiplex PCR reads. Of under 95,000 distinct CDR3 sequences detected, roughly 94% appear once; the ten largest clones hold roughly 0.5%. The clonotype was recovered from a human donor with Susac syndrome. The specimen sequenced was CD8+ T cells from PBMCs. This rearrangement joins TRBV4-1 to TRBJ1-1; no clear D. For the CDR3, the DNA is TGCGCCAGCAGCCTTCCCTTTGGCACTGAAGCTTTCTTT. This translates into CASSLPFGTEAFF.